This passage covers 10 T cell receptor beta chains from one sample sequenced in a study of blood T cell repertoires in COVID-19. Method: immunoSEQ multiplex PCR; TCRdb's copy keeps in-frame clones and lacks some. The profile shows around 430,000 clones, approximately 88% of them singletons. Material for sequencing was peripheral blood. The receptors were gathered from a woman in her forties or fifties with COVID-19, enrolled during active disease.

This sequence joins TRBV5-1 and TRBJ2-7; 8 bases fit TRBD2. V was pared by 3 bases and J by 5 bases, with 10 bases of the junction left unmatched. Germline-derived CDR1 and CDR2 are SGHRS and YFSETQ. The length of the CDR3 is 15 residues. As DNA, the CDR3 is TGCGCCAGCAGCTACCGACTAGCGCCGGCCGACGAGCAGTACTTC. This sequence encodes CASSYRLAPADEQYF. Filled out from reference TRBV5-1 and TRBJ2-7, the complete variable domain reads KAGVTQTPRYLIKTRGQQVTLSCSPISGHRSVSWYQQTPGQGLQFLFEYFSETQRNKGNFPGRFSGRQFSNSRSEMNVSTLELGDSALYLCASSYRLAPADEQYFGPGTRLTVT.

This chain joins TRBV9 and TRBJ1-2, with a weak D call TRBD1 (6 bases). Germline V CDR1 and CDR2: SGDLS, YYNGEE. The V end lost 3 bases, the J end lost 4 bases, and 10 bases lay between the germline ends. CDR3 length: 13 amino acids. The CDR3 loop is CASSAGTPYGYTF. The CDR3 DNA sequence: TGTGCCAGCAGCGCCGGGACACCCTATGGCTACACCTTC.

V gene TRBV10-3 combines with J gene TRBJ2-2, with 7 bases that match TRBD2. The germline gives CDR1 ENHRY, CDR2 SYGVKD. V lost 2 bases and J lost 1; bases outside the gene matches: 1. This CDR3 is built from 15 residues. The CDR3 coding sequence is TGTGCCATCAGTGAGATAGCGGGGAACACCGGGGAGCTGTTTTTT. Translation gives CAISEIAGNTGELFF.

The chain combines TRBV5-1 with TRBJ2-7; D is undetermined. Trimming shortened V by 0 bases and J by 7 bases, and 11 bases separated the two germline ends. CDR1 is SGHRS, CDR2 YFSETQ, per germline. The CDR3 totals 13 residues. DNA for the CDR3: TGCGCCAGCAGCTTGGACAGCCTTAGGGAGCAGTACTTC. Amino acid sequence: CASSLDSLREQYF.

The V call is TRBV30, the J call TRBJ1-1, with D possibly TRBD1 on 6 matching bases. CDR3 length equals 12 residues. The V end was cut by 5 bases, the J end by 0 bases, with 7 bases between. Germline CDR1 reads GTSNPN; CDR2 reads SVGIG (reference sequence). The CDR3 bases are TGTGCCTGGGGACAGATGAACACTGAAGCTTTCTTT. As protein: CAWGQMNTEAFF.

V gene TRBV5-1 combines with J gene TRBJ2-3, with 7 bases matching TRBD1. The V segment lost 0 bases and the J segment 3 bases; nucleotides outside the gene matches: 4. Germline CDR1 SGHRS, CDR2 YFSETQ. The CDR3 is 15 residues long. The CDR3 nucleotides read TGCGCCAGCAGCTTGGGACAGGGAGCTACAGATACGCAGTATTTT. Residues: CASSLGQGATDTQYF.

Remarks on this clone: The sample holds other DNA sequences that translate to the same CDR3. The rearrangement uses TRBV11-2 and TRBJ2-7, with D possibly being TRBD2 (6 bases). The CDR3 has 13 residues. V lost 5 bases, J lost 4 bases, and 12 bases lay in between. Germline lookup yields CDR1 SGHAT and CDR2 FQNNGV. CDR3 amino acids: CASSPGLGYEQYF. The CDR3, as DNA: TGTGCCAGCAGCCCGGGACTGGGGTACGAGCAGTACTTC.

The CDR3 is CASSQNRGGTEAFF. The CDR3 DNA reads TGCGCCAGCAGTCAAAACAGGGGAGGCACTGAAGCTTTCTTT. The chain joins TRBV4-1 to TRBJ1-1; 7 positions agree with TRBD1. CDR3 length equals 14 residues. The V segment lost 6 bases and the J segment 4 bases; nucleotides outside the gene matches: 8. In germline, CDR1 is MGHRA, CDR2 YSYEKL.

The chain uses TRBV6-5 and TRBJ1-2, with TRBD1 as a possible D gene (6 bases). The CDR3 runs to 13 residues. Germline CDR1 MNHEY, CDR2 SVGAGI. V lost 5 bases, J lost 8 bases, and 15 bases lay in between. CDR3 amino acids: CASSPRTARGYTF. The CDR3 bases are TGTGCCAGCAGTCCTCGGACAGCGCGGGGCTACACCTTC.

J is TRBJ2-2 and V is TRBV11-3, with 8 bases identical to TRBD1. This CDR3 is built from 16 residues. V was pared by 1 base and J by 3 bases, with 4 bases of the junction left unmatched. The germline gives CDR1 SGHNT, CDR2 YENEEA. CDR3 residues: CASSLGAGGDTGELFF. The CDR3 DNA sequence: TGTGCCAGCAGCTTAGGGGCAGGGGGCGACACCGGGGAGCTGTTTTTT.